Listed below are T cell receptor beta chains from one sample, sequenced in a study of T cell responses to AZD1222 COVID-19 vaccine. This table comes from immunoSEQ multiplex PCR, and its TCRdb copy is limited to in-frame clones, with some not included. The profile shows about 120,000 clones, about 88% of them singletons. The sample was peripheral blood, taken 28 days after the second AZD1222 dose. These TCRs come from an adult who received the AZD1222 COVID-19 vaccine. Each CDR3 is given with its conserved first and last residue. D genes are given only for firm matches. Clone size appears in some rows only: once, few, many, or a class for an expanded clone.

clone_size	v_call	d_call	j_call	cdr3_aa	cdr3_nt
.	TRBV4-3	.	TRBJ1-6	CASSRGSYNSPLHF	TGCGCCAGCAGCCGGGGCTCCTATAATTCACCCCTCCACTTT
.	TRBV4-1	.	TRBJ2-6	CASSQDRRNSGANVLTF	TGCGCCAGCAGCCAAGATAGGCGAAACTCTGGGGCCAACGTCCTGACTTTC
once	TRBV2	.	TRBJ2-7	CASSEAFGEQYF	TGTGCCAGCAGTGAAGCTTTCGGGGAGCAGTACTTC
.	TRBV6-6	TRBD1	TRBJ2-2	CASSPNRGRTGTTGELFF	TGTGCCAGCAGTCCAAACAGGGGGCGGACGGGGACCACCGGGGAGCTGTTTTTT
.	TRBV5-1	.	TRBJ1-4	CASRRPQDPKLFF	TGCGCCAGCAGACGCCCGCAGGACCCCAAACTGTTTTTT
.	TRBV11-2	.	TRBJ2-7	CASSFYNYEQYF	TGTGCCAGCAGCTTCTATAACTACGAGCAGTACTTC
.	TRBV7-9	.	TRBJ1-1	CASSLEGGTAFF	TGTGCCAGCAGCTTAGAAGGGGGGACGGCTTTCTTT
once	TRBV19	TRBD1	TRBJ1-2	CASSLDRGTYGYTF	TGTGCCAGTAGCTTGGACAGGGGGACCTATGGCTACACCTTC
.	TRBV27	TRBD1	TRBJ1-3	CASSFTGGGALGNTIYF	TGTGCCAGCAGTTTTACGGGAGGGGGCGCGCTTGGAAACACCATATATTTT
few	TRBV7-9	TRBD1	TRBJ2-1	CASSNGTGNGNEQFF	TGTGCCAGCAGCAACGGGACAGGGAACGGCAATGAGCAGTTCTTC
.	TRBV15	.	TRBJ1-6	CATSRDRKQGWHSPLHF	TGTGCCACCAGCAGAGATCGGAAACAGGGCTGGCATTCACCCCTCCACTTT
.	TRBV10-3	.	TRBJ2-5	CAISGAGETQYF	TGTGCCATCAGTGGGGCGGGGGAGACCCAGTACTTC
once	TRBV6-5	.	TRBJ1-6	CASSTNSYNSPLHF	TGTGCCAGCAGTACCAACTCCTATAATTCACCCCTCCACTTT
.	TRBV6-2/TRBV6-3	TRBD2	TRBJ2-3	CASSYRTSGGPTDTQYF	TGTGCCAGCAGTTACAGGACTAGCGGGGGCCCCACAGATACGCAGTATTTT
few	TRBV19	.	TRBJ1-5	CASLRTGSNQPQHF	TGTGCCAGTCTTCGGACGGGAAGCAATCAGCCCCAGCATTTT
.	TRBV19	TRBD1	TRBJ2-5	CASRGQEQETQYF	TGTGCCAGTAGGGGACAGGAGCAAGAGACCCAGTACTTC
.	TRBV19	TRBD1	TRBJ1-1	CASSPRTGGASEAFF	TGTGCCAGTAGTCCCCGGACAGGGGGCGCCTCTGAAGCTTTCTTT
.	TRBV6-5	TRBD1	TRBJ2-7	CASSRTGRDTYEQYF	TGTGCCAGCAGTCGGACAGGGCGGGATACCTACGAGCAGTACTTC
.	TRBV5-4	TRBD1	TRBJ2-1	CASRRTGSNEQFF	TGTGCCAGCAGGAGGACAGGGAGTAATGAGCAGTTCTTC
.	TRBV7-8	.	TRBJ2-7	CASSLDTLHEQYF	TGTGCCAGCAGCTTAGATACACTCCACGAGCAGTACTTC
.	TRBV2	TRBD1	TRBJ1-4	CASSGDRGVNEKLFF	TGTGCCAGCAGTGGGGACAGGGGCGTTAATGAAAAACTGTTTTTT
.	TRBV11-1	.	TRBJ1-1	CASSFPERDTEAFF	TGTGCCAGCAGCTTCCCGGAGCGTGACACTGAAGCTTTCTTT
.	TRBV6-2/TRBV6-3	.	TRBJ2-7	CASSTTINNQYF	TGTGCCAGCAGTACCACAATAAATAATCAGTACTTC
once	TRBV6-5	.	TRBJ2-7	CASSYSTVRGIQQYF	TGTGCCAGCAGTTACTCTACAGTGAGGGGTATCCAGCAGTACTTC
.	TRBV7-9	.	TRBJ1-3	CASSLVAGKLWNTIYF	TGTGCCAGCAGCTTAGTGGCCGGGAAATTATGGAACACCATATATTTT
.	TRBV28	.	TRBJ2-1	CASSLRESYNEQFF	TGTGCCAGCAGTCTCCGGGAGTCCTACAATGAGCAGTTCTTC
.	TRBV11-3	.	TRBJ2-2	CASSFDITGELFF	TGTGCCAGCAGCTTTGACATAACCGGGGAGCTGTTTTTT
.	TRBV19	TRBD1	TRBJ2-5	CASSKDRVETQYF	TGTGCCAGTAGTAAAGACAGGGTTGAGACCCAGTACTTC
.	TRBV6-5	.	TRBJ1-1	CASKRRNTEAFF	TGTGCCAGCAAGAGAAGGAACACTGAAGCTTTCTTT
.	TRBV4-1	.	TRBJ1-5	CASSQESWNQPQHF	TGCGCCAGCAGCCAAGAAAGTTGGAATCAGCCCCAGCATTTT
.	TRBV5-1	.	TRBJ2-5	CASRHEVTQYF	TGCGCCAGCAGACATGAAGTGACCCAGTACTTC
.	TRBV7-9	TRBD1	TRBJ2-7	CASSLGQGVYEQYF	TGTGCCAGCAGCCTCGGACAGGGAGTCTACGAGCAGTACTTC
once	TRBV25-1	TRBD1	TRBJ2-2	CASSGQGGANTGELFF	TGTGCCAGCAGTGGACAGGGGGGCGCGAACACCGGGGAGCTGTTTTTT
.	TRBV19	TRBD2	TRBJ2-7	CASSIATSGGNSEQYF	TGTGCCAGTAGTATAGCCACTAGCGGGGGGAACTCCGAGCAGTACTTC
.	TRBV28	.	TRBJ1-1	CASSPPGDRFRNTEAFF	TGTGCCAGCAGCCCACCGGGCGACAGGTTTCGGAACACTGAAGCTTTCTTT